This TCR beta chain was recovered during a study of response to subunit inactivated influenza vaccine. This clonotype was counted a few times. The antigen remains undetermined. Regarding the study as a whole: Authors suggested each seasonal influenza vaccination recruits few new T cells.

The CDR3 runs 16 residues. Looked up from germline, CDR1 is SGHAT and CDR2 is FQNNGV. The V gene lost 0 bases and the J gene lost 3 bases, with 12 bases spanning the gap. Using its own MiXCR run on the RT-PCR reads, TCRdb lists one record per CDR3 protein. Here the sample spans 710,000 or so distinct CDR3 sequences, 15% to 18% being singletons. The gene calls are TRBV11-2 and TRBJ2-4; a weak D match, TRBD2 (6 bases). The source was PBMCs from blood, collected 11 to 12 days after vaccination. The receptor's source is a man aged 50-59 years who received an inactivated influenza vaccine. In DNA form, the CDR3 reads TGTGCCAGCAGCTTAGAGGGGGGTAGGGTCAAAAACATTCAGTACTTC. Its translation: CASSLEGGRVKNIQYF.